One sample yielded the 24 T cell receptor beta chains listed below, sequenced in a study of molecular identifiers for immune sequencing clone quantification (dated by TCRdb to the late 2010s). Library preparation used PCR. Sequencing instrument: Illumina HiSeq 4000. TCRdb handled the public reads itself, with Q25 trimming in fastp and clone calling in MiXCR, and kept productive beta chains. Every CDR3 protein is listed once, alongside the most common genes and DNA of its rows. The sample contains hundreds of thousands of distinct CDR3 sequences, 15% to 20% of them found a single time. The ten largest clones add up to 0.85% of the sample. The source material was naive CD8+ T cells from blood, with Jurkat cell RNA spiked in. What the cell subset or site label conveys for this sample: FACS-sorted CD8+CD4-CCR7+CD45RA+ naive T cells. The receptor source for this set is a human donor in good health. Some libraries in this study had Jurkat cell RNA spiked in.

The chain links TRBV4-1 to TRBJ2-7; D is ambiguous. The CDR3 totals 15 residues. The germline CDR1 and CDR2 sequences are MGHRA and YSYEKL. Trimming removed 1 base from V and 1 base from J, with 11 bases in between. CDR3 nucleotides: TGCGCCAGCAGCCAAGTGTTAGGCAGATCCTACGAGCAGTACTTC. Translating it yields CASSQVLGRSYEQYF.

Comment on this clonotype: Since a much larger clone is just one base distant, this may be a read error. The CDR3 region is CASSHRGVPAEQYF. The CDR3 nucleotides are TGCGCCAGCAGCCACAGGGGTGTGCCGGCCGAGCAGTACTTC. V and J are TRBV4-1 and TRBJ2-7; D perhaps matches TRBD1 (6 bases). Germline lookup yields CDR1 MGHRA and CDR2 YSYEKL. This CDR3 comprises 14 residues. The V end was cut by 3 bases, the J end by 6 bases, with 15 bases between.

The chain links TRBV19 to TRBJ2-5, with 7 positions matching TRBD1. Germline assignment: CDR1 LNHDA and CDR2 SQIVND (reference sequence). CDR3 length equals 14 residues. V lost 5 bases to trimming and J lost 5 bases; unmatched junction nucleotides: 8. The CDR3 loop reads CASSAWDSGETQYF. The DNA of the CDR3 is TGTGCCAGTAGTGCCTGGGACAGTGGGGAGACCCAGTACTTC.

This clonotype was found many times. The chain recombines TRBV7-9 with TRBJ2-5; 12 nucleotides line up with TRBD2. The V gene end was trimmed by 5 bases and the J gene end by 2 bases; junction bases not matched to a gene: 6. This CDR3 is built from 16 residues. Germline CDR1 SEHNR, CDR2 FQNEAQ (reference sequence). CDR3 bases: TGTGCCAGCAGCCAAAGACTAGCGGGAGAACAAGAGACCCAGTACTTC. It codes for CASSQRLAGEQETQYF.

With respect to this clonotype: Relative to the germline gene, one junction end is altered; a read error may explain this. DNA for the CDR3: TGCGCCAGCAGCCAACTACCGGGAGGCTCAAATCAGCCCCTGCATTTT. Translated: CASSQLPGGSNQPLHF. The gene calls are TRBV4-1 and TRBJ1-5; no clear D. The CDR3 consists of 16 residues. Per germline, CDR1 MGHRA and CDR2 YSYEKL.

Notes on this clonotype: Germline is not matched at one junction end, which may reflect a read error. J is TRBJ1-1 and V is TRBV12-3 or TRBV12-4, with a tentative D call TRBD1 (6 bases). The length of the CDR3 is 14 residues. For the CDR3, the DNA is TGTGCCAACAGTTTCACAGGGTTGTCGGCTGAAGCTTTCTTT. Residues: CANSFTGLSAEAFF.

This chain uses TRBV28 with TRBJ1-5; perhaps TRBD1 as D (5 bases). The germline CDR1 and CDR2 sequences are MDHEN and SYDVKM. The CDR3 contains 16 residues. Trimming removed 8 bases from V and 7 bases from J, with 24 bases in between. Here the CDR3 reads CASRYLVDLGDQPQHF. As DNA, the CDR3 is TGTGCCAGCCGTTATCTTGTGGATCTTGGGGACCAGCCCCAGCATTTT.

This clonotype was counted a few times. The J gene is TRBJ2-2, the V gene TRBV27, with D perhaps matching TRBD1 (6 bases). CDR3 length equals 14 residues. CDR1 MNHEY and CDR2 SMNVEV come from the germline V gene (reference sequence). Trimming pared 5 bases from V and 4 bases from J, leaving 11 bases between. The CDR3 region is CASSTDSPTGELFF. The CDR3 DNA sequence: TGTGCCAGCAGTACGGACAGCCCCACCGGGGAGCTGTTTTTT.

This clonotype was counted many times. The V and J genes are TRBV4-3 and TRBJ2-1; a possible D gene is TRBD1 (5 bases). Trimming removed 2 bases at V and 5 bases at J, with 10 bases between. In germline, CDR1 is LGHNA, CDR2 YSLEER. CDR3 length: 14 residues. The CDR3 bases are TGCGCCAGCAGCCAAACACTGACAGACAATGAGCAGTTCTTC. Translation gives CASSQTLTDNEQFF.

To note about this clonotype: This could be a read error, since a much larger clone is one nucleotide away. This chain connects TRBV6-2 or TRBV6-3 to TRBJ2-3; D is perhaps TRBD2 (6 bases). Trimming stripped 8 bases from V and 8 bases from J, with 35 bases between. Per germline, CDR1 MNHEY and CDR2 SVGEGT. This CDR3 has 19 residues. The CDR3: CASRQLTKIAEKTRGTQYF. Here the CDR3 DNA reads TGTGCCAGCCGTCAACTAACCAAGATAGCGGAAAAAACAAGGGGTACGCAGTATTTT.

The chain is built from TRBV20-1 and TRBJ1-5, with D tentatively TRBD1 (5 bases). The length of the CDR3 is 21 residues. Germline V gives CDR1 DFQATT, CDR2 SNEGSKA (reference sequence). V lost 1 base and J lost 0, with 28 bases in between. The CDR3, as DNA: TGCAGTGCTAGAGTAGGAGCAGCCGGGACCCCGATCCGTAATAGCAATCAGCCCCAGCATTTT. It specifies CSARVGAAGTPIRNSNQPQHF.

Concerning this clonotype: This may arise from a read error, as a much more abundant clone is one base away. This chain joins TRBV13 and TRBJ2-3; 9 nucleotides match TRBD1. The germline CDR1 and CDR2 sequences are PRHDT and FYEKMQ (reference sequence). The CDR3 spans 17 residues. CDR3 sequence: CASSLEYGTGMTDMQYF. The CDR3 DNA follows: TGTGCCAGCAGCTTAGAGTATGGGACAGGGATGACAGATATGCAGTATTTT.

This clonotype showed up many times. The chain links TRBV20-1 to TRBJ1-4; D remains unclear. Germline V gene lookup returns CDR1 DFQATT and CDR2 SNEGSKA (reference sequence). This CDR3 comprises 16 residues. V was shortened by 0 bases and J by 0 bases, with 11 bases between the two germline ends. CDR3 coding DNA: TGCAGTGCTAGAGATCGGAGGGATGCAACTAATGAAAAACTGTTTTTT. Its translation is CSARDRRDATNEKLFF.

This clonotype showed up many times. This chain connects TRBV19 to TRBJ2-3; no definite D call. Germline V CDR1 and CDR2: LNHDA, SQIVND (reference sequence). The length of the CDR3 is 16 residues. V was trimmed by 4 bases and J by 2 bases, leaving 16 bases between them. The CDR3: CASSTIFAANTDTQYF. Here the CDR3 DNA reads TGTGCCAGTAGTACCATCTTCGCAGCGAACACAGATACGCAGTATTTT.

The rearrangement uses TRBV2 and TRBJ2-7; the D is unclear. The germline gives CDR1 SNHLY, CDR2 FYNNEI. The CDR3 runs to 13 residues. V lost 3 bases, J lost 3 bases, and 9 bases lay in between. In DNA, the CDR3 is TGTGCCAGCAGTGAGTACGGAAACTACGAGCAGTACTTC. This codes for CASSEYGNYEQYF.

This clonotype has more than one count but fewer than ten. This chain joins TRBV6-2 or TRBV6-3 and TRBJ1-1, with a tentative D call TRBD1 (6 bases). This CDR3 region has 14 residues. V was trimmed by 0 bases and J by 4 bases, leaving 9 bases between them. Germline V gene sequence: CDR1 MNHEY, CDR2 SVGEGT. The CDR3 sequence: CASSYSQGTTEAFF. CDR3 sequence (DNA): TGTGCCAGCAGTTACTCCCAGGGGACCACTGAAGCTTTCTTT.

With regard to this clonotype: A much larger clone is a single base away; this may be a read error. The V gene is TRBV27, the J gene TRBJ1-5, with TRBD1 as a possible D gene (5 bases). The ends were cut back, 5 bases at V and 5 bases at J, with 16 bases in the middle. This CDR3 region has 15 residues. Germline CDR1 and CDR2: MNHEY and SMNVEV (reference sequence). CDR3 loop: CASSLGTAIDQPQHF. As DNA, the CDR3 is TGTGCCAGCAGTCTAGGGACGGCAATCGATCAGCCCCAGCATTTT.

This clonotype showed up many times. CDR3 residues: CASSQTDTHGNTIYF. The CDR3 DNA is TGCGCCAGCAGCCAAACGGACACACATGGAAACACCATATATTTT. The chain links TRBV4-3 to TRBJ1-3, with a weak D call TRBD1 (5 bases). The CDR3 extends over 15 amino acids. V was shortened by 2 bases and J by 3 bases, with 11 bases between the two germline ends. CDR1 and CDR2 (germline): LGHNA, YSLEER.

In its sample, this clonotype was seen a few times. This chain links TRBV7-9 with TRBJ1-1; D unclear. V was shortened by 0 bases and J by 5 bases, with 13 bases between the two germline ends. The CDR3 consists of 15 residues. Germline CDR1 SEHNR, CDR2 FQNEAQ (reference sequence). The DNA for the CDR3 is TGTGCCAGCAGCTTAGCCTTAGGGATGGCAACTGAAGCTTTCTTT. Protein: CASSLALGMATEAFF.

The chain has TRBV19 and TRBJ2-1; 11 bases agree with TRBD2. V shed 3 bases, J shed 3 bases, and the junction held 7 bases outside the gene matches. Germline assignment: CDR1 LNHDA and CDR2 SQIVND (reference sequence). CDR3 length: 17 amino acids. CDR3 protein: CASSMSSGGSRYNEQFF. In nucleotides, the CDR3 is TGTGCCAGTAGTATGTCTAGCGGGGGGTCCCGCTACAATGAGCAGTTCTTC. The full variable domain, with the rest looked up from reference TRBV19 and TRBJ2-1, is DGGITQSPKYLFRKEGQNVTLSCEQNLNHDAMYWYRQDPGQGLRLIYYSQIVNDFQKGDIAEGYSVSREKKESFPLTVTSAQKNPTAFYLCASSMSSGGSRYNEQFFGPGTRLTVL.

This chain links TRBV12-3 or TRBV12-4 with TRBJ1-2; possibly TRBD1 for D (5 bases). CDR3 length equals 15 residues. Trimming cost V 6 bases and J 6 bases, with 20 bases left between them. CDR3 loop: CASRSEGPGMDGYTF. In DNA, the CDR3 is TGTGCCAGCAGGTCCGAGGGGCCGGGGATGGATGGCTACACCTTC.

The sample holds many counts of this clonotype. The rearrangement uses TRBV6-6 and TRBJ1-5; D ambiguous. CDR1 is MNHNY, CDR2 SVGAGI, per germline (reference sequence). V lost 2 bases and J 7 bases, leaving 15 bases between the germline ends. The CDR3 runs 15 residues. DNA for the CDR3: TGTGCCAGCAGTTACGGACCAGGCATAGAACAGCCCCAGCATTTT. Translating it yields CASSYGPGIEQPQHF.

This clonotype appeared many times. The chain is built from TRBV6-2 or TRBV6-3 and TRBJ2-7; D is uncertain. CDR3 length: 14 residues. Germline-derived CDR1 and CDR2 are MNHEY and SVGEGT. Trimming cost V 5 bases and J 0 bases, with 11 bases left between them. The CDR3 DNA sequence: TGTGCCAGCAGTCCACGGCACAGCTCCTACGAGCAGTACTTC. Protein product: CASSPRHSSYEQYF.

This clonotype was counted between two and nine times. The genes are TRBV7-3 and TRBJ2-5; 9 nucleotides match TRBD2. V lost 5 bases and J lost 4; bases outside the gene matches: 8. The CDR3 runs to 15 residues. Germline V gives CDR1 SGHTA, CDR2 FQGTGA. Written as DNA, the CDR3 is TGTGCCAGCAGCCTGTCGGGACTAGCTGGAGAGACCCAGTACTTC. The encoded protein is CASSLSGLAGETQYF.